Shown below are 14 T cell receptor beta chains from a single sample sequenced in a study of cytomegalovirus exposure and HLA in healthy donors. Vbeta (60) and Jbeta (13) primers were used in the PCR. Clones were sequenced by immunoSEQ multiplex PCR, and TCRdb holds only the in-frame ones, with some missing. The sample has a few hundred thousand clones, 70% to 85% seen once. The specimen was PBMCs. The receptor set was obtained from a girl aged 2-15 years in good health and CMV-seronegative.

The genes are TRBV11-2 and TRBJ1-1; D remains ambiguous. Looked up from germline, CDR1 is SGHAT and CDR2 is FQNNGV. Trimming removed 1 base at V and 0 bases at J, with 9 bases between. The CDR3 runs 15 residues. The CDR3 region is CASSLGYGMNTEAFF. The DNA of the CDR3 is TGTGCCAGCAGCTTAGGGTACGGGATGAACACTGAAGCTTTCTTT. Filled out from reference TRBV11-2 and TRBJ1-1, the complete variable domain reads EAGVAQSPRYKIIEKRQSVAFWCNPISGHATLYWYQQILGQGPKLLIQFQNNGVVDDSQLPKDRFSAERLKGVDSTLKIQPAKLEDSAVYLCASSLGYGMNTEAFFGQGTRLTVV.

V is TRBV19 and J is TRBJ1-1; possibly TRBD1 for D (5 bases). The CDR3 has 15 amino acids. Trimming cost V 4 bases and J 4 bases, with 16 bases left between them. Germline values: CDR1 LNHDA, CDR2 SQIVND (reference sequence). In nucleotides, the CDR3 is TGTGCCAGTAGTACAGGGCCGTGGATGGGCACTGAAGCTTTCTTT. Translated: CASSTGPWMGTEAFF.

To note about this clone: This sample also contains other DNA sequences that code for the same CDR3. The chain employs TRBV18 and TRBJ2-5; D gene ambiguous. Looked up from germline, CDR1 is KGHSH and CDR2 is LQKENI. CDR3 length: 12 residues. Trimming removed 3 bases from V and 2 bases from J, with 4 bases in between. CDR3 in amino acids: CASSPSQETQYF. The CDR3 DNA reads TGTGCCAGCTCACCTTCTCAAGAGACCCAGTACTTC.

The V and J genes are TRBV6-1 and TRBJ2-1, with D perhaps TRBD2 (5 bases). Trimming stripped 6 bases from V and 0 bases from J, with 12 bases between. CDR3 length: 15 residues. Germline CDR1 is MNHNS and CDR2 is SASEGT. CDR3 sequence (DNA): TGTGCCAGCAGAGCGGAGGAAAGCTCCTACAATGAGCAGTTCTTC. Encoded protein: CASRAEESSYNEQFF.

This clone was observed a handful of times. The J gene is TRBJ2-3, the V gene TRBV6-6, with D uncertain. The CDR3 extends over 14 amino acids. The germline V gene encodes CDR1 MNHNY and CDR2 SVGAGI (reference sequence). Trimming pared 0 bases from V and 1 base from J, leaving 5 bases between. Here the CDR3 DNA reads TGTGCCAGCAGTTACTCGTCAGGCACAGATACGCAGTATTTT. Translating gives CASSYSSGTDTQYF.

The J gene is TRBJ2-3, the V gene TRBV2, with TRBD1 matching 7 bases. Germline trimming cut 10 bases from V and 0 bases from J; bases unmatched to any gene: 7. The germline CDR1 and CDR2 sequences are SNHLY and FYNNEI. This CDR3 has 14 amino acids. CDR3 amino acids: CAILPGQSTDTQYF. The CDR3 nucleotides read TGTGCCATCCTTCCGGGACAGAGCACAGATACGCAGTATTTT.

J is TRBJ2-7 and V is TRBV4-1; 9 nucleotides match TRBD2. The CDR3 spans 16 residues. Germline V gene lookup returns CDR1 MGHRA and CDR2 YSYEKL. V lost 0 bases, J lost 2 bases, and 5 bases stayed unmatched. CDR3 sequence: CASSQDLASGTYEQYF. CDR3 bases: TGCGCCAGCAGCCAAGATCTGGCTAGCGGGACCTACGAGCAGTACTTC.

This clone was detected a few times. V usage is TRBV7-2 and J usage is TRBJ2-7, with D possibly TRBD2 on 5 matching bases. Germline V gene lookup returns CDR1 SGHTA and CDR2 FQGNSA. V was pared by 1 base and J by 2 bases, with 12 bases between. CDR3 size: 15 residues. CDR3 sequence reads: CASSLEWRATYEQYF. The CDR3, as DNA: TGTGCCAGCAGCTTAGAGTGGCGGGCCACCTACGAGCAGTACTTC.

The rearrangement links TRBV5-1 to TRBJ2-7; D is uncertain. Germline V gene lookup returns CDR1 SGHRS and CDR2 YFSETQ. V was shortened by 4 bases and J by 6 bases, with 14 bases between the two germline ends. The CDR3 contains 13 residues. The CDR3 coding sequence is TGCGCCAGCAGCGCGCGAGGTATTGGCGAGCAGTACTTC. Its protein product is CASSARGIGEQYF.

V and J are TRBV29-1 and TRBJ1-1; 7 positions agree with TRBD1. Looked up from germline, CDR1 is SQVTM and CDR2 is ANQGSEA. This CDR3 has 14 amino acids. V lost 5 bases to trimming and J lost 0 bases; unmatched junction nucleotides: 6. The CDR3 loop is CSVLRGLMNTEAFF. DNA of the CDR3: TGCAGCGTTCTGAGGGGGCTGATGAACACTGAAGCTTTCTTT. The full variable domain, its missing parts supplied by reference TRBV29-1 and TRBJ1-1, is SAVISQKPSRDICQRGTSLTIQCQVDSQVTMMFWYRQQPGQSLTLIATANQGSEATYESGFVIDKFPISRPNLTFSTLTVSNMSPEDSSIYLCSVLRGLMNTEAFFGQGTRLTVV.

This chain links TRBV4-2 with TRBJ2-7; 7 bases fit TRBD2. The ends lost 6 bases at V and 6 bases at J; junction bases unmatched: 8. The CDR3 has 13 residues. Germline V CDR1 and CDR2: LGHNA, YNFKEQ. CDR3 bases: TGTGCCAGCAGAGGCCCTGGGGGGGGCGAGCAGTACTTC. Protein sequence: CASRGPGGGEQYF.

V usage is TRBV18 and J usage is TRBJ2-7; 9 positions match TRBD1. The germline gives CDR1 KGHSH, CDR2 LQKENI. The CDR3 has 12 residues. Losses at the gene ends were 5 bases for V and 5 bases for J; bases not matched to a gene: 1. The CDR3, as DNA: TGTGCCAGCTCAAGGGACAGGGACGAGCAGTACTTC. Translated: CASSRDRDEQYF.

The chain combines TRBV7-7 with TRBJ1-4; D is uncertain. This CDR3 is built from 13 residues. Germline lookup yields CDR1 SSHAT and CDR2 FNYEAQ (reference sequence). Trimming stripped 2 bases from V and 4 bases from J, with 5 bases between. CDR3 region: CASSLQYNEKLFF. The CDR3 coding sequence is TGTGCCAGCAGCTTACAGTATAATGAAAAACTGTTTTTT.

The chain links TRBV7-9 to TRBJ2-5, with 11 bases lining up with TRBD1. CDR3 length: 14 amino acids. Germline trimming cut 3 bases from V and 5 bases from J; bases unmatched to any gene: 2. The germline gives CDR1 SEHNR, CDR2 FQNEAQ (reference sequence). This CDR3 is CASSLGQGEETQYF. The CDR3 coding sequence is TGTGCCAGCAGCTTGGGACAGGGGGAGGAGACCCAGTACTTC.